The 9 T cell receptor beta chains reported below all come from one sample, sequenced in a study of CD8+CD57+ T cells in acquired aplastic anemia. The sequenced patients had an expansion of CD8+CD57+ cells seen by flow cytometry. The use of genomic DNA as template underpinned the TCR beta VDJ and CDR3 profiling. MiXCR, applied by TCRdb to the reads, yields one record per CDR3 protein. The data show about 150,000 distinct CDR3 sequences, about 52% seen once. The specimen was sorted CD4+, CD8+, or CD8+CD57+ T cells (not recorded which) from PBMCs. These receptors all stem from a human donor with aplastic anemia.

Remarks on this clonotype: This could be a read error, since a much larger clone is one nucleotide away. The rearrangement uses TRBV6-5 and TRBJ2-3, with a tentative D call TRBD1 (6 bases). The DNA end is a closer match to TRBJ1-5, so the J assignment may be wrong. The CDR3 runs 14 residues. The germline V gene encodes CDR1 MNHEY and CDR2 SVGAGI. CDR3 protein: CASSYSGGQDTQHF. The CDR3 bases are TGTGCCAGCAGTTACTCGGGGGGGCAAGATACGCAGCATTTT.

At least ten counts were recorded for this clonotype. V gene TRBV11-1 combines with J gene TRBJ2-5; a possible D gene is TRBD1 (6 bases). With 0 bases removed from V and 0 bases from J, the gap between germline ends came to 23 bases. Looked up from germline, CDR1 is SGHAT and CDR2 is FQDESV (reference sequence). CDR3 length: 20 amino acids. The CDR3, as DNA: TGTGCCAGCAGCTTAGCGAGGGGGACATCCGGGCTCAAGTACCAAGAGACCCAGTACTTC. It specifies CASSLARGTSGLKYQETQYF.

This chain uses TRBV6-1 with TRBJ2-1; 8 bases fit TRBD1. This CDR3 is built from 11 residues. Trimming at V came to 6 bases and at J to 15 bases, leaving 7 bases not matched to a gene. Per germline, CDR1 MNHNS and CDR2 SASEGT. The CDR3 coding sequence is TGTGCCAGCAGGCGACAGGGGAGCACGTTCTTC. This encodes CASRRQGSTFF.

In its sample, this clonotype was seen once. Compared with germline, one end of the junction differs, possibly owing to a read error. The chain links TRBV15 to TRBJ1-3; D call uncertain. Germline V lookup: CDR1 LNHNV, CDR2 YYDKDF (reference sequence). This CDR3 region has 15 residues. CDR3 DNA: TGTGCCACCAGCAGAGATCGGGTCACTGGAGACACCATATATTTT. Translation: CATSRDRVTGDTIYF.

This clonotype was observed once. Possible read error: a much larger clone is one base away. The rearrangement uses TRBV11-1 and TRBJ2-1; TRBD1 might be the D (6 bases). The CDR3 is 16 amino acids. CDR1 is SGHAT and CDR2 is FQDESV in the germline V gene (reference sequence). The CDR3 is CASSSLTGSTYDEQFF. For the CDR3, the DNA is TGTGCCAGCAGCTCCCTTACAGGGTCCACCTACGATGAGCAGTTCTTC.

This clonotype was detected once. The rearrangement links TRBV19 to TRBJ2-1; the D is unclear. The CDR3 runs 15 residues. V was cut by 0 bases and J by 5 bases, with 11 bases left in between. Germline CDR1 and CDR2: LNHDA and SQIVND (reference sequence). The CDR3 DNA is TGTGCCAGTAGTATAGATTACCCCGGCCACAATGAGCAGTTCTTC. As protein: CASSIDYPGHNEQFF. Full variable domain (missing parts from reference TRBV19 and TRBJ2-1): DGGITQSPKYLFRKEGQNVTLSCEQNLNHDAMYWYRQDPGQGLRLIYYSQIVNDFQKGDIAEGYSVSREKKESFPLTVTSAQKNPTAFYLCASSIDYPGHNEQFFGPGTRLTVL.

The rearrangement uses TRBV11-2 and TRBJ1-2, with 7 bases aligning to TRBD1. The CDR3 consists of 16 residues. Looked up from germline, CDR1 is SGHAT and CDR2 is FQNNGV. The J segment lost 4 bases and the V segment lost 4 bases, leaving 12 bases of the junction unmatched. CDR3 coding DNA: TGTGCCAGCAGCTCCCCCGGGACAGCCGATGGCTATGGCTACACCTTC. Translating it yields CASSSPGTADGYGYTF.

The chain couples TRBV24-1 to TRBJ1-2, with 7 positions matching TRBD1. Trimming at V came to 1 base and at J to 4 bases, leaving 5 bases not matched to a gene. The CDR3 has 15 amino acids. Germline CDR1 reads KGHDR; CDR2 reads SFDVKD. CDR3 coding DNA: TGTGCCACCAGTGATTTTCGGACAGGTTCCTATGGCTACACCTTC. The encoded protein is CATSDFRTGSYGYTF.

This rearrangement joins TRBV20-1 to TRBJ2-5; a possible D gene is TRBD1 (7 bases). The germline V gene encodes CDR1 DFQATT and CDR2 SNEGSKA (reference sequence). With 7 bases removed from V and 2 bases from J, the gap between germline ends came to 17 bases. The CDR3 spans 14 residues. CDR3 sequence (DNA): TGCAGTGACCAGGGGGGACAAGCTCAAGAGACCCAGTACTTC. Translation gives CSDQGGQAQETQYF.